This TCR beta chain originates from a study of blood T cell repertoires in COVID-19. Profiled with immunoSEQ multiplex PCR; TCRdb holds only in-frame clones, not every one. The top ten clones hold approximately 1.6% of a sample with more than 110,000 clones, about 80% of them seen once. This CDR3 has 14 amino acids. The germline gives CDR1 SEHNR, CDR2 FQNEAQ (reference sequence). V shed 6 bases and J shed 4 bases, with 15 bases lying between them. The TCR comes from a woman aged 18 to 35 who had been exposed to COVID-19. This chain connects TRBV7-9 to TRBJ1-2, with D hard to call. Material: PBMCs or T cells enriched from blood (not recorded which). CDR3 protein: CASSFEGRSYGYTF. CDR3 coding DNA: TGTGCCAGCAGTTTCGAGGGCAGGAGCTATGGCTACACCTTC.